The T cell receptor beta chain under discussion was sequenced for a study of T cells in Graves' hyperthyroidism and ophthalmopathy. In patients aged 18 to 65, hyperthyroidism was newly diagnosed, with duration under 2 months. After removal of 10 bases from V and 4 bases from J, the junction contained 12 bases not matched to a gene. The length of the CDR3 is 15 residues. Germline loops: CDR1 LNHDA, CDR2 SQIVND (reference sequence). Researchers took RNA transcripts and amplified the TCR beta CDR3 regions from them. Carried out on the TCR CDR3, a first-round RT-PCR used the HTBI primer set. TCRdb itself ran the multiplex PCR reads through MiXCR, one entry per CDR3 protein. Counted here are some 740,000 distinct CDR3 sequences, roughly 15% occurring once; the ten biggest clones make up 10% to 13%.

Source material: blood. This chain uses TRBV19 with TRBJ2-2, with 7 positions matching TRBD1. The TCR originated in a woman younger than 30 with Graves' hyperthyroidism. This CDR3 is CATNPLTGFTGELFF. In DNA form, the CDR3 reads TGTGCCACCAACCCATTGACAGGGTTCACCGGGGAGCTGTTTTTT.